The 20 T cell receptor beta chains presented below share a single source sample, sequenced in a study of blood T cell repertoires in COVID-19. Only in-frame clones appear in the TCRdb table, and some are missing; sequencing was by immunoSEQ multiplex PCR. The sample has 250,000 to 300,000 clones, around 89% seen once; the top ten hold around 10%. Specimen: PBMCs or T cells enriched from blood (not recorded which). The receptors stem from a man aged 35 to 55 who had recovered from COVID-19.

This clone has only one observation. This chain joins TRBV5-1 and TRBJ2-1; D is unclear. Germline lookup yields CDR1 SGHRS and CDR2 YFSETQ. V lost 4 bases and J lost 9, with 11 bases in between. The CDR3 loop spans 12 amino acids. The CDR3 DNA reads TGCGCCAGCAGCCCCCGGGTGGGTGAGCAGTTCTTC. Its protein product is CASSPRVGEQFF. Together with reference TRBV5-1 and TRBJ2-1, the CDR3 gives the full variable domain: KAGVTQTPRYLIKTRGQQVTLSCSPISGHRSVSWYQQTPGQGLQFLFEYFSETQRNKGNFPGRFSGRQFSNSRSEMNVSTLELGDSALYLCASSPRVGEQFFGPGTRLTVL.

This chain uses TRBV10-2 with TRBJ1-1; D gene ambiguous. Trimming cost V 0 bases and J 11 bases, with 13 bases left between them. The CDR3 extends over 13 amino acids. In germline, CDR1 is WSHSY, CDR2 SAAADI. CDR3 amino acids: CASSESMGDQAFF. The CDR3 coding sequence is TGCGCCAGCAGTGAGTCGATGGGAGACCAGGCTTTCTTT.

The V gene is TRBV3-1 (or the pseudogene TRBV3-2), the J gene TRBJ2-3; 13 positions match TRBD2. The V and J ends lost 6 bases and 0 bases, in that order; junction bases with no gene match: 9. Looked up from germline, CDR1 is LGHDT and CDR2 is YNNKEL (reference sequence). CDR3 length equals 18 residues. The chain's CDR3 is CASSLGTSGISSTDTQYF. The DNA for the CDR3 is TGTGCCAGCAGTCTCGGGACTAGCGGGATCTCTAGCACAGATACGCAGTATTTT.

This chain joins TRBV9 and TRBJ1-1; TRBD1 might be the D (5 bases). Trimming shortened V by 1 base and J by 7 bases, and 14 bases separated the two germline ends. There are 14 residues in the CDR3. CDR1 SGDLS and CDR2 YYNGEE come from the germline V gene. CDR3 coding DNA: TGTGCCAGCAGCGTAATGCAGGGAATAGGTGAAGCTTTCTTT. It translates to CASSVMQGIGEAFF.

This clone was recorded once. The chain links TRBV19 to TRBJ2-1, with 7 positions matching TRBD2. Germline V CDR1 and CDR2: LNHDA, SQIVND (reference sequence). This CDR3 has 17 amino acids. V shed 5 bases, J shed 8 bases, and the junction held 18 bases outside the gene matches. The CDR3 is CASSARTSEGPLDEQFF. CDR3 bases: TGTGCCAGTAGTGCCCGGACTAGTGAGGGACCACTGGATGAGCAGTTCTTC.

V usage is TRBV27 and J usage is TRBJ2-1; TRBD2 matches 13 bases. The germline V gene encodes CDR1 MNHEY and CDR2 SMNVEV (reference sequence). CDR3 length: 16 residues. J lost 10 bases, V lost 5 bases, and 11 bases had no gene match. The CDR3 loop reads CASSKTGTSGALEQFF. The CDR3 coding sequence is TGTGCCAGCAGTAAAACCGGGACTAGCGGGGCCTTGGAGCAGTTCTTC.

The V and J genes are TRBV7-3 and TRBJ2-3; D uncertain. Trimming stripped 4 bases from V and 5 bases from J, with 7 bases between. CDR1 and CDR2 from the germline V gene are SGHTA and FQGTGA. The CDR3 is 12 amino acids. CDR3 loop: CASSSSGDTQYF. The CDR3 nucleotides read TGTGCCAGCAGCTCCTCAGGAGATACGCAGTATTTT.

The chain recombines TRBV18 with TRBJ2-4; 7 positions match TRBD2. The CDR3 is made up of 15 amino acids. In germline, CDR1 is KGHSH, CDR2 LQKENI. The ends lost 0 bases at V and 8 bases at J; junction bases unmatched: 7. CDR3 sequence reads: CASSPPFDRGDIQYF. The CDR3 DNA is TGTGCCAGCTCACCACCGTTCGACCGGGGGGACATTCAGTACTTC.

The chain links TRBV5-1 to TRBJ1-1; TRBD1 matches 9 bases. Unmatched junction bases numbered 11, after V lost 8 bases and J lost 0 bases. CDR3 size: 16 residues. Germline V CDR1 and CDR2: SGHRS, YFSETQ. CDR3 bases: TGCGCCAGTCGGGACAGGGCAGGATCCTTGAACACTGAAGCTTTCTTT. Translated: CASRDRAGSLNTEAFF.

The rearrangement joins TRBV5-4 to TRBJ2-7; D uncertain. Germline CDR1 SGHNT, CDR2 YYREEE (reference sequence). The CDR3 is 14 residues long. V was trimmed by 4 bases and J by 1 base, leaving 12 bases between them. The CDR3 spells CASSPRVLSYEQYF. The CDR3 nucleotides read TGTGCCAGCAGCCCACGGGTCCTTTCCTACGAGCAGTACTTC.

The rearrangement links TRBV11-2 to TRBJ2-5, with D possibly TRBD2 on 5 matching bases. V was cut by 6 bases and J by 5 bases, with 13 bases left in between. The CDR3 extends over 13 amino acids. Germline V CDR1 and CDR2: SGHAT, FQNNGV. CDR3 residues: CASSKRFLETQYF. In nucleotides, the CDR3 is TGTGCCAGCAGTAAGCGGTTTCTGGAGACCCAGTACTTC.

The chain is built from TRBV6-5 and TRBJ1-1; a possible D gene is TRBD1 (5 bases). This CDR3 contains 13 residues. The germline CDR1 and CDR2 sequences are MNHEY and SVGAGI. V shed 6 bases and J shed 1 base, with 9 bases lying between them. The CDR3, as DNA: TGTGCCAGCAGGCGGGGGGAGAACACTGAAGCTTTCTTT. Translating gives CASRRGENTEAFF.

This rearrangement joins TRBV29-1 to TRBJ1-2; TRBD1 agrees at 7 bases. Germline lookup yields CDR1 SQVTM and CDR2 ANQGSEA. Trimming removed 2 bases from V and 4 bases from J; junction bases left unmatched: 10. The CDR3 has 15 residues. CDR3 sequence: CSVENRDRAPYGYTF. The CDR3 bases are TGCAGCGTTGAAAATCGAGACAGGGCCCCCTATGGCTACACCTTC.

This clone came up once. The V call is TRBV3-1 (or the pseudogene TRBV3-2), the J call TRBJ1-5; TRBD1 might be the D (5 bases). The CDR3 extends over 13 amino acids. Germline V gene lookup returns CDR1 LGHDT and CDR2 YNNKEL (reference sequence). Trimming cost V 4 bases and J 5 bases, with 9 bases left between them. The CDR3 nucleotides are TGTGCCAGCAGCCCGGACATTTATCAGCCCCAGCATTTT. Translating gives CASSPDIYQPQHF.

This chain uses TRBV19 with TRBJ1-5, with D perhaps matching TRBD1 (6 bases). Germline V gene lookup returns CDR1 LNHDA and CDR2 SQIVND (reference sequence). Between the trimmed V and J ends, which lost 5 bases and 4 bases, there was a span of 18 bases. This CDR3 spans 16 amino acids. CDR3: CASSQNGGLGNQPQHF. The CDR3 coding sequence is TGTGCCAGTAGTCAAAATGGGGGCCTTGGGAATCAGCCCCAGCATTTT. The full variable domain, its missing parts supplied by reference TRBV19 and TRBJ1-5, is DGGITQSPKYLFRKEGQNVTLSCEQNLNHDAMYWYRQDPGQGLRLIYYSQIVNDFQKGDIAEGYSVSREKKESFPLTVTSAQKNPTAFYLCASSQNGGLGNQPQHFGDGTRLSIL.

V usage is TRBV27 and J usage is TRBJ1-1; D uncertain. This CDR3 has 14 residues. Trimming pared 2 bases from V and 1 base from J, leaving 8 bases between. Germline V gene data show CDR1 as MNHEY and CDR2 as SMNVEV (reference sequence). CDR3 DNA: TGTGCCAGCAGTTTAGGGCAGGAGAACACTGAAGCTTTCTTT. Translation: CASSLGQENTEAFF.

CDR3 nucleotides: TGCAGCGTTAAGATCGGGGGCTCTGGGGCCAACGTCCTGACTTTC. It encodes CSVKIGGSGANVLTF. The chain uses TRBV29-1 and TRBJ2-6, with D maybe TRBD2 (6 bases). Looked up from germline, CDR1 is SQVTM and CDR2 is ANQGSEA. This CDR3 spans 15 amino acids. Trimming removed 5 bases from V and 0 bases from J, with 11 bases in between.

This chain joins TRBV3-1 (or the pseudogene TRBV3-2) and TRBJ2-7; D is possibly TRBD1 (6 bases). The CDR3 runs to 15 residues. Germline values: CDR1 LGHDT, CDR2 YNNKEL (reference sequence). The V end was cut by 7 bases, the J end by 7 bases, with 23 bases between. CDR3 sequence reads: CASTGVPGELGEQYF. CDR3 bases: TGTGCCAGCACCGGGGTCCCAGGGGAGCTCGGGGAGCAGTACTTC.

V is TRBV5-1 and J is TRBJ1-3; D perhaps matches TRBD1 (6 bases). The CDR3 sequence is 16 residues long. Germline CDR1 SGHRS, CDR2 YFSETQ. Between the trimmed V and J ends, which lost 4 bases and 0 bases, there was a span of 14 bases. Here the CDR3 reads CASSKDSSSSGNTIYF. DNA for the CDR3: TGCGCCAGCAGCAAGGACAGTTCCAGCTCTGGAAACACCATATATTTT.

In its sample, this clone was seen a few times. The chain couples TRBV27 to TRBJ2-7; D is undetermined. The CDR3 covers 12 residues. Per the germline V gene, CDR1 is MNHEY and CDR2 is SMNVEV (reference sequence). Trimming left V 8 bases short and J 0 bases short, with 8 bases between. CDR3 loop: CASAISSYEQYF. As DNA, the CDR3 is TGTGCCAGCGCTATTAGCTCCTACGAGCAGTACTTC.